This TCR beta chain came from a study of cytotoxic CD8 clonotypes in ibrutinib-treated CLL. Looked up from germline, CDR1 is SGHVS and CDR2 is FQNEAQ. This CDR3 region has 13 residues. Trimming removed 5 bases from V and 8 bases from J, with 15 bases in between. Target depth was 1 in 200,000 to 1 in 1 million T cells, about 10x per clonotype. Some clones are missing from TCRdb's copy, which holds only in-frame ones; the method was immunoSEQ multiplex PCR. The sample carries some 200,000 clones, nearly 80% recorded once. With regard to this clone: Its matching antigen is unknown.

Findings and caveats of the study: Clonality grew at ibrutinib response; at progression, it decreased back toward baseline. Relative to age-matched healthy donors, clonality at baseline was higher, and it tracked circulating CD8+ T-cell counts. Under therapy, public clonotypes either contracted or stayed stable, and they were uncommon.

The clonotype originates from a human donor with chronic lymphocytic leukemia. This sample comprised PBMCs, obtained after 12 months of ibrutinib treatment. V usage is TRBV7-8 and J usage is TRBJ1-2, with a possible D match to TRBD1 (6 bases). CDR3 amino acids: CASSPGQALGYTF. For the CDR3, the DNA is TGTGCCAGCAGCCCGGGACAAGCTCTAGGCTACACCTTC.